Listed here are 16 T cell receptor beta chains from one sample, sequenced in a study of T-cell memory formation after mild COVID-19. TCRdb reprocessed the 5' RACE reads with MiXCR, giving one entry per CDR3 protein. Of about 90,000 distinct CDR3 sequences listed, about 13% are singletons. Sequences were obtained from PBMCs or a T cell subset sorted from them (not recorded which). The receptors here all came from an adult woman who had mild COVID-19 (a few samples of this study predate the infection). Cell type and time point are not known.

V is TRBV9 and J is TRBJ2-2; D is perhaps TRBD1 or TRBD2 (5 bases each). V lost 4 bases, J lost 0 bases, and 10 bases lay in between. This CDR3 comprises 15 residues. Per germline, CDR1 SGDLS and CDR2 YYNGEE. The CDR3 region has the DNA TGTGCCAGCAGCTTAGTGGGGGCGAACACCGGGGAGCTGTTTTTT. This gives the protein CASSLVGANTGELFF.

V usage is TRBV7-9 and J usage is TRBJ2-1, with 7 bases aligning to TRBD1. Germline values: CDR1 SEHNR, CDR2 FQNEAQ (reference sequence). Unmatched junction bases numbered 4, after V lost 4 bases and J lost 1 base. This CDR3 is built from 15 residues. Written as DNA, the CDR3 is TGTGCCAGCAGCTCCGAGGGGGCGTCCTACAATGAGCAGTTCTTC. Its protein is CASSSEGASYNEQFF.

The J gene is TRBJ1-2, the V gene TRBV24-1; possibly TRBD1 for D (5 bases). The CDR3 length is 12 residues. Trimming stripped 6 bases from V and 2 bases from J, with 6 bases between. Per the germline V gene, CDR1 is KGHDR and CDR2 is SFDVKD. This chain's CDR3 is CATSPGNYGYTF. DNA for the CDR3: TGTGCCACCAGTCCAGGGAACTATGGCTACACCTTC.

This clonotype was counted between two and nine times. This chain joins TRBV10-3 and TRBJ2-5; D is uncertain. Deletions cut 8 bases from V and 2 bases from J, with 9 bases between. The CDR3 contains 12 residues. Germline CDR1 is ENHRY and CDR2 is SYGVKD. The CDR3 is CAIGDLQETQYF. CDR3 bases: TGTGCCATCGGCGACCTGCAAGAGACCCAGTACTTC.

Written as DNA, the CDR3 is TGTGCCAGCAGCTTATGGACTAGCCTGCCGGGAGATACGCAGTATTTT. Translating gives CASSLWTSLPGDTQYF. The genes are TRBV7-2 and TRBJ2-3, with 8 positions matching TRBD2. The ends lost 2 bases at V and 5 bases at J; junction bases unmatched: 9. CDR1 is SGHTA and CDR2 is FQGNSA in the germline V gene. The CDR3 sequence is 16 residues long.

DNA for the CDR3: TGTGCCAGCAGTAGGGCAGACTACGAGCAGTACTTC. Translated: CASSRADYEQYF. The chain is built from TRBV7-9 and TRBJ2-7; D ambiguous. The V gene's germline CDR1 is SEHNR and CDR2 FQNEAQ (reference sequence). V was pared by 6 bases and J by 3 bases, with 9 bases between. This CDR3 is 12 amino acids long.

CDR3 sequence reads: CASMGVKYEQYF. DNA of the CDR3: TGTGCCAGCATGGGAGTTAAGTACGAGCAGTACTTC. The chain couples TRBV2 to TRBJ2-7, with D perhaps matching TRBD2 (5 bases). V was cut by 7 bases and J by 4 bases, with 11 bases left in between. The CDR3 length is 12 residues. Germline CDR1 SNHLY, CDR2 FYNNEI.

This clonotype has just a few counts. The chain combines TRBV7-2 with TRBJ2-7; 7 bases are a match to TRBD1. The CDR3 has 13 amino acids. Germline V CDR1 and CDR2: SGHTA, FQGNSA. With V trimmed by 3 bases and J by 3 bases, 2 bases remained unmatched. DNA for the CDR3: TGTGCCAGCAGCTTTGGGACAGTCTACGAGCAGTACTTC. It yields the protein CASSFGTVYEQYF.

This clonotype was seen only a few times. The chain joins TRBV11-2 to TRBJ2-1; D might be TRBD1 (6 bases). The CDR3 has 17 residues. V lost 5 bases and J lost 9, with 26 bases in between. Germline CDR1 SGHAT, CDR2 FQNNGV. The CDR3 is CASSRALYGATGIEQFF. The CDR3 bases are TGTGCCAGCAGCCGAGCCTTATACGGAGCAACAGGGATTGAGCAGTTCTTC.

The rearrangement uses TRBV7-6 and TRBJ2-3; D is perhaps TRBD2 (6 bases). Germline V gene lookup returns CDR1 SGHVS and CDR2 FNYEAQ. Trimming cost V 1 base and J 5 bases, with 13 bases left between them. The CDR3 sequence is 15 residues long. CDR3 coding DNA: TGTGCCAGCAGCTTAGATAGCGGAGGGAGAGATACGCAGTATTTT. Translating it yields CASSLDSGGRDTQYF.

The V call is TRBV10-3, the J call TRBJ1-2; a possible D gene is TRBD1 (5 bases). V dropped 6 bases and J dropped 8 bases, with 16 bases sitting between them. Germline V lookup: CDR1 ENHRY, CDR2 SYGVKD. The CDR3 has 13 amino acids. The CDR3 DNA sequence: TGTGCCATCAGGGGACCCATGGCGGAAGGCTACACCTTC. Protein: CAIRGPMAEGYTF.

The chain employs TRBV5-4 and TRBJ2-2, with D tentatively TRBD1 (5 bases). Trimming stripped 4 bases from V and 0 bases from J, with 13 bases between. The CDR3 is made up of 16 amino acids. The germline V gene has CDR1 SGHNT and CDR2 YYREEE (reference sequence). The CDR3 is CASSPRTGANTGELFF. The CDR3 bases are TGTGCCAGCAGCCCCCGAACAGGCGCGAACACCGGGGAGCTGTTTTTT.

This chain joins TRBV7-9 and TRBJ2-2; D gene ambiguous. Germline V gene lookup returns CDR1 SEHNR and CDR2 FQNEAQ (reference sequence). This CDR3 contains 16 residues. The germline V and J ends were trimmed by 1 base and 1 base, with 10 bases remaining between them. The CDR3 coding sequence is TGTGCCAGCAGCTTAGTCGGCCGTCTGAACACCGGGGAGCTGTTTTTT. Amino acids: CASSLVGRLNTGELFF.

This clonotype was counted only a few times. The chain couples TRBV6-1 to TRBJ2-1, with 10 bases lining up with TRBD1. The CDR3 contains 13 residues. The trim removed 6 bases at V and 5 bases at J, leaving 1 base unmatched. Germline values: CDR1 MNHNS, CDR2 SASEGT. The CDR3 spells CASRDRGNNEQFF. The CDR3 DNA reads TGTGCCAGCAGGGACAGGGGGAACAATGAGCAGTTCTTC.

The chain uses TRBV3-1 and TRBJ2-1; TRBD2 aligns across 14 bases. The CDR3 covers 15 residues. V lost 6 bases, J lost 10 bases, and 8 bases stayed unmatched. CDR1 is LGHDT, CDR2 YNNKEL, per germline (reference sequence). The DNA for the CDR3 is TGTGCCAGCAGTCCCGGGACTAGCGGGGGAAGCGAGCAGTTCTTC. Translation gives CASSPGTSGGSEQFF.

This clonotype showed up just a few times. The rearrangement links TRBV7-9 to TRBJ1-6; D is perhaps TRBD1 (5 bases). This CDR3 contains 13 residues. Trimming left V 2 bases short and J 10 bases short, with 9 bases between. The germline CDR1 and CDR2 sequences are SEHNR and FQNEAQ (reference sequence). The CDR3 region is CASSLRGESPLHF. The CDR3 DNA follows: TGTGCCAGCAGCTTAAGAGGGGAGTCACCCCTCCACTTT. The full variable domain, completed using reference TRBV7-9 and TRBJ1-6, is DTGVSQNPRHKITKRGQNVTFRCDPISEHNRLYWYRQTLGQGPEFLTYFQNEAQLEKSRLLSDRFSAERPKGSFSTLEIQRTEQGDSAMYLCASSLRGESPLHFGNGTRLTVT.